This T cell receptor beta chain was sequenced in a study of human thymus T cells. Regarding the study as a whole: Apparent bias marked the V and J gene usage of thymic and blood repertoires.

This CDR3 has 13 amino acids. Germline V CDR1 and CDR2: SGDLS, YYNGEE. J was trimmed by 10 bases and V by 3 bases; bases with no gene match: 6. Comment on this clone: No antigen is known for it.

Using immunoSEQ multiplex PCR, the repertoire was profiled, and TCRdb retains in-frame clones only, with some absent. The sample carries around 45,000 clones, 95% recorded once. Healthy Finnish infants undergoing corrective surgery for congenital heart defects were the donors. Genomic DNA was extracted from every available blood leukocyte. This sequence was found in a girl less than two years old with a congenital heart defect but otherwise immunologically healthy. Sequenced material: blood. This rearrangement joins TRBV9 to TRBJ1-1, with TRBD1 matching over 10 bases. The CDR3 loop reads CASSAGTGEGAFF. CDR3 nucleotides: TGTGCCAGCAGCGCAGGGACAGGGGAGGGAGCTTTCTTT.